This T cell receptor (beta chain) stems from a study of CD8+CD57+ T cells in acquired aplastic anemia listed by TCRdb under 2018. Concerning the study at large: DNA extracted from sorted CD4+ and CD8+ cells had a mean of about 3 ug, with a range of roughly 0.18 to 27.4 ug. A CD8+CD57+ expansion meant a frequency higher than the mean frequency seen in healthy subjects. Study-wide findings and limitations: Around 31 CD8+ CDR3 sequences were shared between patients and controls but appeared highly expressed in patients and within their immunodominant clones. CD8+ Simpson's diversity did not differ significantly between patients and healthy controls (P=0.060).

Profiling of TCR beta VDJ combinations and CDR3 sequences used genomic DNA as the template. An Illumina HiSeq 2000 was used for TCR repertoire sequencing. Per the original workflow: TRBV/TRBJ rearrangement plots, CDR3 size and DJ length profiles, and Simpson's diversity index were used to evaluate the repertoires. Whichever DNA sequence was most abundant in the deep sequencing data was defined as the immunodominant clone. CDR3 amino acid sequences were checked for sharing between subjects and were compared against published repertoires and the VDJdb database. The public reads were reanalyzed by TCRdb: fastp trimming at Q25, MiXCR alignment, in-frame beta chains only. Each entry merges the rows of one CDR3 protein and shows their most common DNA and genes. The V and J calls reflect TCRdb's pipeline rather than the authors' work. The sample data list about 160,000 distinct CDR3 sequences, and around 47% of these were observed just once. The ten largest clones represent 3.2% of the sample.

A word on this clonotype: The antigen it binds to is not known. No base-level quality is on record; no much larger clone is a single base apart.

The V and J ends are trimmed by 3 bases and 4 bases, leaving 18 bases between them. Taken from the germline V gene (reference sequence), the CDR1 and CDR2 loops are GTSNPN and SVGIG. Measured from the cysteine to the phenylalanine, the CDR3 is 16 residues long. Of all the DNA, just the CDR3 is kept, 48 bases in frame from base 1. The patients picked for sequencing were ones in whom flow cytometry had shown an expansion of CD8+CD57+ cells. Severe acquired aplastic anemia was diagnosed in all patients according to International Study of Aplastic Anemia and Agranulocytosis and Camitta criteria. Patients had received no therapy at the time of blood sampling. The study deep-sequenced TCR repertoires of sorted CD4+ and CD8+ blood T cells from severe aplastic anemia patients and healthy subjects. Patients were enrolled in the USA under clinicaltrials.gov protocols 00001620, 01623167, 00001397, 00071045, 00081523 and 00961064. Ficoll-Paque density gradient centrifugation was used to isolate peripheral blood mononuclear cells. Before DNA was extracted, CD4+ and CD8+ T cells were sorted using either FACS or magnetic beads.

The sequence is built from TRBV30 and TRBJ2-2; no D segment can be confidently identified. Specimen: sorted CD4+, CD8+, or CD8+CD57+ T cells (not recorded which) from PBMCs. The origin of this receptor is a human donor with aplastic anemia. The DNA sequence is given as TGTGCCTGGAGACTTTTGGGTAGTTCAATCACCGGGGAGCTGTTTTTT. It translates as CAWRLLGSSITGELFF.